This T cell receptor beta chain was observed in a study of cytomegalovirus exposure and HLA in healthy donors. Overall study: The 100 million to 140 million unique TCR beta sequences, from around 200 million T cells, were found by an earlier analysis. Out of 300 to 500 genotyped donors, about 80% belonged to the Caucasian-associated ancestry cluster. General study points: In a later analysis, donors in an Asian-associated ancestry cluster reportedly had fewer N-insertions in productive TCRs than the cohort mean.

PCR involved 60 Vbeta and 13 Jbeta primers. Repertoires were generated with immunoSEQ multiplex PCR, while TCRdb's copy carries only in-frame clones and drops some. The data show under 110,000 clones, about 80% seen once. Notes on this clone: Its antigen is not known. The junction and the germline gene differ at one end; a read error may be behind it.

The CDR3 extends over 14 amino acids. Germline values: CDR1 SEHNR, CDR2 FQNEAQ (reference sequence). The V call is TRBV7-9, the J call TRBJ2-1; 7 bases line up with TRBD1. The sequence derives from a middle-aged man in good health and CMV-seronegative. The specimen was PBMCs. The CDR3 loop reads CSSSPSGTVNEQFF. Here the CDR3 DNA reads TGTTCCAGCAGCCCGTCCGGGACAGTCAATGAGCAGTTCTTC.